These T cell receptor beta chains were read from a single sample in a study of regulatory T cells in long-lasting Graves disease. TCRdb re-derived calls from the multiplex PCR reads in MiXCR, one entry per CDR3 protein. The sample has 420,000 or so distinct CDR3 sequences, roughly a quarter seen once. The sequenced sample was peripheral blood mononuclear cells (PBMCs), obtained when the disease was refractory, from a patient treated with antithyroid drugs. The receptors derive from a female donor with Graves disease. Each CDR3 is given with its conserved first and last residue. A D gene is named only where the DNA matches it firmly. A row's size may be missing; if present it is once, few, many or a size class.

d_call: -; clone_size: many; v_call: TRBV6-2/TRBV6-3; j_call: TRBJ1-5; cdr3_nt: TGTGCCAGCAGTTACGGGGGAAATCAGCCCCAGCATTTT; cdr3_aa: CASSYGGNQPQHF
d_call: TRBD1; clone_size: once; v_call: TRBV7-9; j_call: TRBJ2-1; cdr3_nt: TGTGCCAGCAGCATAACCGGGACAGGGTTCCCGGGAAATTATAATGAGCAGTTCTTC; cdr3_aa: CASSITGTGFPGNYNEQFF
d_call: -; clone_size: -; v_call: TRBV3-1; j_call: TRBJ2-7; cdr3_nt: TGTGCCAGCAGCCAAGAGTTAGGCCACGAGCAGTACTTC; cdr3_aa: CASSQELGHEQYF
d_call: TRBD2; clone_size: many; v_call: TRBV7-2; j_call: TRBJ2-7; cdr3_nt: TGTGCCAGCAGCCAAAAAACACTAGCGGGCGAGCAGTACTTC; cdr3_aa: CASSQKTLAGEQYF
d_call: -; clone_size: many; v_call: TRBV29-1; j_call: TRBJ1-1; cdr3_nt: TGCAGCGTGCATCCGGGACTCCGCATGAACACTGAAGCTTTCTTT; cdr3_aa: CSVHPGLRMNTEAFF
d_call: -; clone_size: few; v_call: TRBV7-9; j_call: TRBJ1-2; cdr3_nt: TGTGCCAGCAGCTCGACAGTTCGTAACTCTAATTACGATGGCTACACCTTC; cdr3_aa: CASSSTVRNSNYDGYTF
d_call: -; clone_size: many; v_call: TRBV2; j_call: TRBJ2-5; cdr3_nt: TGTGCCAGCAGCCGTAGCCAGGCTGCAGGGGAAGAGACCCAGTACTTC; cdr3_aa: CASSRSQAAGEETQYF
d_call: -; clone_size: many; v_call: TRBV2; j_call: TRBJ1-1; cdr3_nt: TGTGCCAGCAGAGTCGTAACGAAAGCTTTCTTT; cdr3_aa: CASRVVTKAFF
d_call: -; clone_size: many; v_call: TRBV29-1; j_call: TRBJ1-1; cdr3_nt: TGCAGCGTTGGCTGGACAGCGAACACTGAAGCTTTCTTT; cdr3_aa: CSVGWTANTEAFF
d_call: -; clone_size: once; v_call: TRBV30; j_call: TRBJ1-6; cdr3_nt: TGTGCCTGGAGCCCCGCTCACTCCTATAATTCACCCCTCCACTTT; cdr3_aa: CAWSPAHSYNSPLHF
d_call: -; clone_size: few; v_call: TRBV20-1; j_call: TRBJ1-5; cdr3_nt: TGCAGTGCTAGGGGGGGTCGAGGGAGCAATCAGCCCCAGCATTTT; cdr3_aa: CSARGGRGSNQPQHF
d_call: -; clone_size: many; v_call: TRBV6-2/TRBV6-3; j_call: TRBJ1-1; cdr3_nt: TGTGCCAGCAGTTACGCCGACAGATTAAACACTGAAGCTTTCTTT; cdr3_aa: CASSYADRLNTEAFF
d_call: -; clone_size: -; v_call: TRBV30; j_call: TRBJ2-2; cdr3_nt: TGTGCCTGGAGTGCAGGGGTGATAGTGGGTACCGGGGAGCTGTTTTTT; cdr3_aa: CAWSAGVIVGTGELFF